A selection of T cell receptor beta chains follows, all from one sample in a study of blood T cell repertoires in COVID-19. Assay used: immunoSEQ multiplex PCR; TCRdb lists only in-frame clones, some missing. The sample consists of about 100,000 clones, about nine tenths of them appearing once. Specimen: peripheral blood. All receptors come from a man aged 45-65 years with acute or convalescent COVID-19. Each CDR3 is given with its conserved first and last residue. A D gene is named only where the DNA matches it firmly. Clone size appears in some rows only: once, few, many, or a class for an expanded clone.

TRBV29-1,NA,TRBJ2-1,NA,CSVGQGDNEQFF,TGCAGCGTTGGGCAGGGTGACAATGAGCAGTTCTTC
TRBV5-1,NA,TRBJ2-7,NA,CASSLVQDYEQYF,TGCGCCAGCAGCTTGGTACAGGACTACGAGCAGTACTTC
TRBV4-1,TRBD1,TRBJ2-7,NA,CASSQGQVSYEQYF,TGCGCCAGCAGCCAGGGACAGGTTTCCTACGAGCAGTACTTC
TRBV29-1,NA,TRBJ1-1,NA,CSVAMNTEAFF,TGCAGCGTTGCCATGAACACTGAAGCTTTCTTT
TRBV11-3,NA,TRBJ2-7,NA,CASSFGGTYEQYF,TGTGCCAGCAGCTTCGGGGGAACATACGAGCAGTACTTC
TRBV5-1,TRBD1,TRBJ1-2,NA,CASSTLPGQEGYGYTF,TGCGCCAGCAGCACTCTACCGGGACAGGAGGGGTATGGCTACACCTTC
TRBV5-1,NA,TRBJ2-3,NA,CASSLRGTHTDTQYF,TGCGCCAGCAGCTTGAGGGGCACACACACAGATACGCAGTATTTT
TRBV16,NA,TRBJ1-1,NA,CASSQTGPSGAFF,TGTGCCAGCAGCCAAACAGGGCCGTCTGGGGCTTTCTTT
TRBV19,NA,TRBJ2-1,NA,CASSIRGSYNEQFF,TGTGCCAGTAGTATCAGAGGCTCCTACAATGAGCAGTTCTTC
TRBV10-1,TRBD1,TRBJ1-1,NA,CASSEGQGTEAFF,TGCGCCAGCAGTGAGGGACAGGGCACTGAAGCTTTCTTT
TRBV11-2,NA,TRBJ1-5,once,CASSLGAGMHVQPQHF,TGTGCCAGCAGCTTAGGGGCAGGGATGCATGTACAGCCCCAGCATTTT
TRBV11-2,TRBD2,TRBJ2-3,NA,CASSFGRSTDTQYF,TGTGCCAGCAGCTTCGGGAGGAGCACAGATACGCAGTATTTT
TRBV5-1,NA,TRBJ1-5,once,CASSLDKVGAGNQPQHF,TGCGCCAGCAGCTTGGATAAGGTGGGGGCCGGCAATCAGCCCCAGCATTTT
TRBV5-1,NA,TRBJ2-2,NA,CASSLGASNTGELFF,TGCGCCAGCAGCTTGGGCGCGAGTAACACCGGGGAGCTGTTTTTT
TRBV5-4,TRBD1,TRBJ2-3,NA,CASSLGATGASSTDTQYF,TGTGCCAGCAGCTTGGGCGCGACAGGGGCCTCTAGCACAGATACGCAGTATTTT
TRBV11-2,TRBD1,TRBJ2-7,NA,CASSLPGTAAYEQYF,TGTGCCAGCAGCTTACCTGGGACAGCTGCCTACGAGCAGTACTTC
TRBV19,TRBD1,TRBJ2-1,NA,CASSIVGQGVRNEQFF,TGTGCCAGTAGTATAGTGGGACAGGGGGTGAGGAATGAGCAGTTCTTC
TRBV7-6,TRBD1,TRBJ1-1,once,CASSLGSGGPNEAFF,TGTGCCAGCAGCTTAGGGTCAGGGGGACCGAATGAAGCTTTCTTT
TRBV6-1,NA,TRBJ1-1,NA,CASSDWRNTEAFF,TGTGCCAGCAGTGATTGGAGGAACACTGAAGCTTTCTTT
TRBV19,NA,TRBJ1-6,NA,CASSVRRQLPNSPLHF,TGTGCCAGTAGTGTCCGCCGCCAACTACCTAATTCACCCCTCCACTTT
TRBV27,NA,TRBJ1-3,NA,CASSSSSGNTIYF,TGTGCCAGCAGTTCCTCCTCTGGAAACACCATATATTTT
TRBV30,TRBD1,TRBJ1-1,NA,CARRQGLNTEAFF,TGTGCCCGCAGACAGGGTTTGAACACTGAAGCTTTCTTT
TRBV5-1,NA,TRBJ2-5,once,CASSGTAGETQYF,TGCGCCAGCAGCGGAACCGCAGGGGAGACCCAGTACTTC
TRBV6-5,NA,TRBJ2-2,NA,CASSFQAGELFF,TGTGCCAGCAGCTTCCAGGCCGGGGAGCTGTTTTTT
TRBV6-6,TRBD2,TRBJ2-5,NA,CASSWTSRRETQYF,TGTGCCAGCAGCTGGACTAGCCGGCGTGAGACCCAGTACTTC
TRBV11-3,NA,TRBJ2-3,once,CASSLGGSGGDTQYF,TGTGCCAGCAGCTTAGGTGGTAGCGGAGGAGATACGCAGTATTTT
TRBV11-2,NA,TRBJ2-4,NA,CASAGIAKNIQYF,TGTGCCAGCGCAGGGATAGCCAAAAACATTCAGTACTTC
TRBV28,TRBD1,TRBJ2-1,NA,CASSTGTALIHEQFF,TGTGCCAGCAGCACCGGGACAGCATTAATCCATGAGCAGTTCTTC
TRBV6-5,NA,TRBJ2-1,NA,CASSYTGYVEQFF,TGTGCCAGCAGCTATACAGGGTACGTCGAGCAGTTCTTC